This T cell receptor beta chain was found in a study of blood T cell repertoires in COVID-19. The length of the CDR3 is 14 residues. In germline, CDR1 is SGHRS, CDR2 YFSETQ. Deletions cut 5 bases from V and 4 bases from J, with 16 bases between. Per the original methods: From reference gene primer amplification, estimates of nucleated cell counts were derived. Measured with immunoSEQ multiplex PCR; TCRdb has only the in-frame clones, and not every one. V, J and clone size are taken as reported in that table, and D and trimming were inferred from the DNA itself. The data hold about 250,000 clones, with roughly nine tenths observed a single time.

The receptor was derived from a woman in her sixties who had recovered from COVID-19. This chain links TRBV5-1 with TRBJ2-7; D remains unclear. The material sequenced was peripheral blood. CDR3 bases: TGCGCCAGCAGATATTTCTTGGGCGAATACGAGCAGTACTTC. This sequence encodes CASRYFLGEYEQYF.